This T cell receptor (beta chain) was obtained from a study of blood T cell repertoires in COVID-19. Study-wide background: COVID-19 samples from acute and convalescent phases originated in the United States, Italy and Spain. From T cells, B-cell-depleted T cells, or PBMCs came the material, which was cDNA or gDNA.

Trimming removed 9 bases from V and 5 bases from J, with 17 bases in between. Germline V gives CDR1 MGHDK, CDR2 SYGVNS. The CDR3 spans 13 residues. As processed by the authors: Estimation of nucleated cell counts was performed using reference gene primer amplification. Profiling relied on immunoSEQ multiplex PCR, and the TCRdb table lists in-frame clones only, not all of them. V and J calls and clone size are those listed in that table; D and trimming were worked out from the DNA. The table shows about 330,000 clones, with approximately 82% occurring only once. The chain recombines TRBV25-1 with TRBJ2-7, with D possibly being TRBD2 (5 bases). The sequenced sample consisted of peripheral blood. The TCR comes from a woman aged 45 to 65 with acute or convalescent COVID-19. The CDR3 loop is CARCRFLGDEQYF. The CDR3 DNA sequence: TGTGCCAGGTGCCGGTTCCTCGGGGACGAGCAGTACTTC.